The sequence of this T cell receptor (beta chain) was determined in a study of cytomegalovirus exposure and HLA in healthy donors. Study-wide points: The analysis excluded some indistinguishable V segments, including TRBV6-2 and TRBV6-3.

CDR1 SGHNT and CDR2 YYREEE come from the germline V gene (reference sequence). V lost 3 bases and J lost 3, with 9 bases in between. The CDR3 consists of 13 residues. The primer mix had 60 Vbeta and 13 Jbeta primers. Per the original methods: Tens of millions of unique TCR beta chains, about 10 million of them shared, were counted by a later analysis. Only in-frame clones appear in the TCRdb table, and some are missing; sequencing was by immunoSEQ multiplex PCR. D and trimming were read from the DNA, whereas the V and J calls and clone size are those reported in that table. The table lists about 120,000 clones, about 80% of them singletons. Details on this clone: The antigen is not known.

All donors participated as healthy donors of bone marrow. The receptor comes from a woman aged 18-30 years in good health and CMV-seropositive. The J gene is TRBJ2-5, the V gene TRBV5-4; a weak D match, TRBD1 (6 bases). The sample was PBMCs. The CDR3 loop reads CASSWTDKETQYF. As DNA, the CDR3 is TGTGCCAGCAGCTGGACAGATAAAGAGACCCAGTACTTC.